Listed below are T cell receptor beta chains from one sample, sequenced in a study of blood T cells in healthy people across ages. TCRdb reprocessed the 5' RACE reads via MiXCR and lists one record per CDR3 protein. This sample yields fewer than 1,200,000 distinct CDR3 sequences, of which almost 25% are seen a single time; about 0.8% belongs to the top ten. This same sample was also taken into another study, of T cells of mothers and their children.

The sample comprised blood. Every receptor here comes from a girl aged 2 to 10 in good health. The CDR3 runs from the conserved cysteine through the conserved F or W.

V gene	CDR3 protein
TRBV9	CASSVGPVPPYEQYF
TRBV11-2	CASSSGYRVSGANVLTF
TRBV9	CASSAALRSEALF
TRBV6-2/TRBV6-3	CASSYPLDRGGYTF
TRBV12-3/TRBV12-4	CASSFGGRGNTQYF
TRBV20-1	CSARDTGLSEAFF
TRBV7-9	CASSLYGDAEAFF
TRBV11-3	CASSLDGLAGTRGDTQYF
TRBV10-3	CAINNQGGGSTGELFF
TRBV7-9	CAVPGTPNDNEQFF
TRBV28	CASSRTSGRHNEQFF
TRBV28	CASSLNFLNTEAFF
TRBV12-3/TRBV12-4	CASRSGELDEQYF
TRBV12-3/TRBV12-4	CASSSHLTGRNEKLFF
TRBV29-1	CSVGDGVTEAFF
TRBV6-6	CASRPGGHDYGYTF
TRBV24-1	CATSDPGLAGYFTDTQYF
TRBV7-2	CASSHPGQMFLEQYF
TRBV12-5	CASGLVIQETQYF
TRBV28	CASNRGGEQYF
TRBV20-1	CSVSAGVSYNEQFF
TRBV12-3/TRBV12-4	CASSYLRGKYEQYF
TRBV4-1	CASSQEDRNTDTQYF
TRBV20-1	CSARVNGRGYEQYF
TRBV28	CASSSSQGAQPQHF
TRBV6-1	CASKREPGSWGTEAFF
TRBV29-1	CSGTTGGFTEAFF
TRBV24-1	CATSDLPDWYF
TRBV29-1	CSVYDVPDTF
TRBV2	CAAAGTAFEAFF
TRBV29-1	CSVHLGLADSTDTQYF
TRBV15	CATSRDRATSTDTQYF
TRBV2	CASSEGRGMGYGYTF
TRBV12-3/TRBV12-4	CASSNRGYSNQPQHF
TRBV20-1	CSASRGTISGANVLTF
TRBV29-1	CSVEPLAGVNNEQFF
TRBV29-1	CSEQGKDGYTF